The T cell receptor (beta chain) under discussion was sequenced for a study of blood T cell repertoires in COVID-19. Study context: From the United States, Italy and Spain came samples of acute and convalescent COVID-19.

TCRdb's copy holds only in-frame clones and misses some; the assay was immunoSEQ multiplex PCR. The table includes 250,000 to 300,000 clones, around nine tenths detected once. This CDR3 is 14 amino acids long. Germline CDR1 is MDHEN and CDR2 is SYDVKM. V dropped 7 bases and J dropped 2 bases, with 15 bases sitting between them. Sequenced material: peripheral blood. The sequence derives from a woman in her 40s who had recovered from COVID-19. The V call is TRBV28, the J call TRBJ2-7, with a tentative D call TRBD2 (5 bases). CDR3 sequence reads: CASTPGYPPYEQYV. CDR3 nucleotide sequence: TGTGCCAGCACCCCGGGATACCCCCCCTACGAGCAGTACGTC.